This T cell receptor beta chain stems from a study of monozygotic twins with inflammatory bowel disease. The CDR3 length is 14 residues. CDR1 and CDR2 (germline): SGHVS, FNYEAQ. Donors each contributed one blood sample measuring about 2.5 ml. From the 5' RACE reads, TCRdb lists one entry per CDR3 protein and no DNA. In total, the table holds roughly 100,000 distinct CDR3 sequences. The sequence was collected from a human donor with ulcerative colitis or Crohn's disease, or a healthy co-twin of an affected twin (not recorded which). Material for sequencing was blood. This sequence joins TRBV7-6 and TRBJ2-5. The chain's CDR3 is CASSQKNLGETQYF.